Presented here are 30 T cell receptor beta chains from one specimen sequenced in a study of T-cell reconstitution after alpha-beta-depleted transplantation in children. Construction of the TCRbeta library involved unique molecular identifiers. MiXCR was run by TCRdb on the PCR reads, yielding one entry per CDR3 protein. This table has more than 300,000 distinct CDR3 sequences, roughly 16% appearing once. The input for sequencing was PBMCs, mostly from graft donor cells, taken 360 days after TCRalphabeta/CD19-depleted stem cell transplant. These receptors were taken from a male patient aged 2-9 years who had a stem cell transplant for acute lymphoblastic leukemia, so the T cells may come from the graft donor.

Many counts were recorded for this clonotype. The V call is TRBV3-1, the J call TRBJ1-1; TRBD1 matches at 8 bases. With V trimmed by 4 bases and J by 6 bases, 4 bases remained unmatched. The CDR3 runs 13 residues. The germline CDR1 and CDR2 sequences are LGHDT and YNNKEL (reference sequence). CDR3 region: CASSLPQGAEAFF. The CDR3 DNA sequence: TGTGCCAGCAGCCTCCCACAGGGGGCTGAAGCTTTCTTT.

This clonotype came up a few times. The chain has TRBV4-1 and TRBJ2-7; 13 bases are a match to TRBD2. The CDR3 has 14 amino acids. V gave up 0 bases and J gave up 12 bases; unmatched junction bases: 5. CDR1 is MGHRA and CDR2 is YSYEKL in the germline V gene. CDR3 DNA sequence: TGCGCCAGCAGCCAAGAGTTACTAGCGGGAGGGCCGTACTTC. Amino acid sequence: CASSQELLAGGPYF.

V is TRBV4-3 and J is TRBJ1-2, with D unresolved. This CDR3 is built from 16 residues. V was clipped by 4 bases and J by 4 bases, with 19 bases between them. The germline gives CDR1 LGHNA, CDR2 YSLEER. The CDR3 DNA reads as TGCGCCAGCAGCCCGGCGAGGATACCCTTATCCTATGGCTACACCTTC. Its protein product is CASSPARIPLSYGYTF.

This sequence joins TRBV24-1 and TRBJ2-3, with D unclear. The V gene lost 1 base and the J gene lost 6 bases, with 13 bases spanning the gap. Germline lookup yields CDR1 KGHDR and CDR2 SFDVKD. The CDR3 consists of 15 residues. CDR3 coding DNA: TGTGCCACCAGTGATTTTGGTAGCTCTAGGGATACGCAGTATTTT. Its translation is CATSDFGSSRDTQYF.

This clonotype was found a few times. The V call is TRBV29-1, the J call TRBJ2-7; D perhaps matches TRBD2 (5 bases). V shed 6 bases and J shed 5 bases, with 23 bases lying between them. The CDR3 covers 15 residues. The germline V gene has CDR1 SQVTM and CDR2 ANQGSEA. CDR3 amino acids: CSVAPRLSRRNEQYF. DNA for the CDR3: TGCAGCGTCGCACCTAGATTGTCGCGGAGGAACGAGCAGTACTTC.

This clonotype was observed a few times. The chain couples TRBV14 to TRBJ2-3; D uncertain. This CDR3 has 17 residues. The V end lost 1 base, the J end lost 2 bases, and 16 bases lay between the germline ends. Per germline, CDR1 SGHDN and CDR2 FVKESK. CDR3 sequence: CASSQVNPQTSTDTQYF. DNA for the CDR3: TGTGCCAGCAGCCAAGTAAATCCACAGACGTCCACAGATACGCAGTATTTT.

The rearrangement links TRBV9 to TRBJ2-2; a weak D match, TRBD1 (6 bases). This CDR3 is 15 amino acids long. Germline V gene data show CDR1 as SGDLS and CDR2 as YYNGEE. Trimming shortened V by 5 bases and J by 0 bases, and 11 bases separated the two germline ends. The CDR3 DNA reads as TGTGCCAGCAGAGGGACAATTGCGAACACCGGGGAGCTGTTTTTT. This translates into CASRGTIANTGELFF.

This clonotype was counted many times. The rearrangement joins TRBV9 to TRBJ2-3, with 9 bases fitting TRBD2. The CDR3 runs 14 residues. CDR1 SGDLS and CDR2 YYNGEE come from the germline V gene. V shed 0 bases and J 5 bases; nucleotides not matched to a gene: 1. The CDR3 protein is CASSVELAGDTQYF. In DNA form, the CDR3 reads TGTGCCAGCAGCGTAGAACTAGCGGGAGATACGCAGTATTTT.

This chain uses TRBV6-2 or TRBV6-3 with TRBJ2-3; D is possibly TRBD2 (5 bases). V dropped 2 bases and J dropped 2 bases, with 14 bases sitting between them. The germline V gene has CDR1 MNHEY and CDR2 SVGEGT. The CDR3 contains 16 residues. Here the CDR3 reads CASSYRAGVSTDTQYF. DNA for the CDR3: TGTGCCAGCAGTTACCGTGCGGGCGTTTCCACAGATACGCAGTATTTT.

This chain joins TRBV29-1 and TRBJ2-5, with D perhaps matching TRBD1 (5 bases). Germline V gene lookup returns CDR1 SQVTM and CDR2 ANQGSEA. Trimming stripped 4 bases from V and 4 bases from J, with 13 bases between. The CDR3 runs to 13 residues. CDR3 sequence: CSVVRQRRETQYF. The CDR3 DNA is TGCAGCGTTGTCCGACAGCGACGAGAGACCCAGTACTTC.

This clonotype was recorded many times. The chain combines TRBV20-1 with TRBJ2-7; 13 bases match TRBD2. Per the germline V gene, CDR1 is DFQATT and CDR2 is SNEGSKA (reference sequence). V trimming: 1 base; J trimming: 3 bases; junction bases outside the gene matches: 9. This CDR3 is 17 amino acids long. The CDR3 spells CSARAPPGLAGLYEQYF. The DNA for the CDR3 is TGCAGTGCTAGAGCTCCCCCGGGACTAGCGGGACTCTACGAGCAGTACTTC.

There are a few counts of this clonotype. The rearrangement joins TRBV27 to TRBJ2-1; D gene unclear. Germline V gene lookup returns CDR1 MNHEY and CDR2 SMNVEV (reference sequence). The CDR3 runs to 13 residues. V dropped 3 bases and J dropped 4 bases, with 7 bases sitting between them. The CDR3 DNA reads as TGTGCCAGCAGTTTCTCCGGGTACAATGAGCAGTTCTTC. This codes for CASSFSGYNEQFF.

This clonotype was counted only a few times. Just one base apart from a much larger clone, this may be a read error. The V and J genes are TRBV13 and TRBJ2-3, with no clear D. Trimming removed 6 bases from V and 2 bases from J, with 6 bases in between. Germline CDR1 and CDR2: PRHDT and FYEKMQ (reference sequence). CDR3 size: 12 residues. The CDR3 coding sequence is TGTGCCAGCAGTACCTCCACAGATACGCAGTATTTT. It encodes CASSTSTDTQYF.

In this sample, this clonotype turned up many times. The CDR3 sequence: CSVRVGGPSMNTEAFF. The CDR3 nucleotides read TGCAGCGTCCGGGTAGGGGGGCCTTCCATGAACACTGAAGCTTTCTTT. The chain carries TRBV29-1 and TRBJ1-1; D perhaps matches TRBD1 (6 bases). Germline V gives CDR1 SQVTM, CDR2 ANQGSEA. Trimming pared 6 bases from V and 0 bases from J, leaving 20 bases between. The CDR3 has 16 amino acids.

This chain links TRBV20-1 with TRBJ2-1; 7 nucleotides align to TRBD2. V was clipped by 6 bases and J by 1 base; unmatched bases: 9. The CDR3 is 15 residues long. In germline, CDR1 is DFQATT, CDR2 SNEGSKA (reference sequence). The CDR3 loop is CSATRTRRSYNEQFF. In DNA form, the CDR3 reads TGCAGTGCCACTAGGACTAGACGGTCCTACAATGAGCAGTTCTTC.

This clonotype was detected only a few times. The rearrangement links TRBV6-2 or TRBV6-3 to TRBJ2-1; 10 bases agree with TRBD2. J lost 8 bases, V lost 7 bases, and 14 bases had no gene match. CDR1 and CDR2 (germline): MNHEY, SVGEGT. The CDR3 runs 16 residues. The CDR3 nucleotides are TGTGCCAGCAAACTTGGACTAGCGGTCCGAGGGCATGAGCAGTTCTTC. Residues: CASKLGLAVRGHEQFF.

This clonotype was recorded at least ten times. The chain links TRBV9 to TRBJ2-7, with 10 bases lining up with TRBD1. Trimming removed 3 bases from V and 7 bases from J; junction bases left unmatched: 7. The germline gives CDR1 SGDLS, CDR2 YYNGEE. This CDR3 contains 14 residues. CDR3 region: CASSAWGQGKEQYF. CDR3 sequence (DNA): TGTGCCAGCAGCGCCTGGGGACAGGGGAAGGAGCAGTACTTC.

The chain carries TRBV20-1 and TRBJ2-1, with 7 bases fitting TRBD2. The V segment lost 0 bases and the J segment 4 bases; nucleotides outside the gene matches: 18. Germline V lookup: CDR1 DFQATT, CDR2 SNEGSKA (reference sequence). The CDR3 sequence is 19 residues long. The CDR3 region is CSARDGAGQTGASYNEQFF. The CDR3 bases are TGCAGTGCTAGAGACGGAGCGGGGCAAACGGGAGCAAGTTACAATGAGCAGTTCTTC.

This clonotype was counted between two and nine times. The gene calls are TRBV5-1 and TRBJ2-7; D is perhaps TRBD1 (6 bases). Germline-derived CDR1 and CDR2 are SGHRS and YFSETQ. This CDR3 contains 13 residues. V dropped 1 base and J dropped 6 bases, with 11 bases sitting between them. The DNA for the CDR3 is TGCGCCAGCAGCTTGACAGGGCCGGTCGAGCAGTACTTC. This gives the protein CASSLTGPVEQYF.

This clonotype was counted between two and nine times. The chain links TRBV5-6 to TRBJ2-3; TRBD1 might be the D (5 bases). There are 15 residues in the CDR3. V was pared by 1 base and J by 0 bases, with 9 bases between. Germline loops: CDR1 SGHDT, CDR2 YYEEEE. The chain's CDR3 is CASSLRTTSTDTQYF. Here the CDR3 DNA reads TGTGCCAGCAGCTTGAGGACAACTAGCACAGATACGCAGTATTTT.

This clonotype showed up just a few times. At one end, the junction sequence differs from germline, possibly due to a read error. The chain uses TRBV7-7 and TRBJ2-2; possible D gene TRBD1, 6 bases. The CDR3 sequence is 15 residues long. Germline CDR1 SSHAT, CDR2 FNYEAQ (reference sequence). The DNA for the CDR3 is TGTGCTAGCAGCTTAACACAGGGTGGGACCGGGGAGCTGTTTTTT. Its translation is CASSLTQGGTGELFF. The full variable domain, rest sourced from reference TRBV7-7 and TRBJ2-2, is GAGVSQSPRYKVTKRGQDVTLRCDPISSHATLYWYQQALGQGPEFLTYFNYEAQPDKSGLPSDRFSAERPEGSISTLTIQRTEQRDSAMYRCASSLTQGGTGELFFGEGSRLTVL.

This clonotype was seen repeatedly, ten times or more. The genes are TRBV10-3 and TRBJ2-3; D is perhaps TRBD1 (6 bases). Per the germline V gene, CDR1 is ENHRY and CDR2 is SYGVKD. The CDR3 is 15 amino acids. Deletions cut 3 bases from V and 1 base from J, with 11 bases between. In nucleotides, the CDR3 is TGTGCCATCAGTGATAGTCCAGGGGGCACAGATACGCAGTATTTT. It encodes CAISDSPGGTDTQYF.

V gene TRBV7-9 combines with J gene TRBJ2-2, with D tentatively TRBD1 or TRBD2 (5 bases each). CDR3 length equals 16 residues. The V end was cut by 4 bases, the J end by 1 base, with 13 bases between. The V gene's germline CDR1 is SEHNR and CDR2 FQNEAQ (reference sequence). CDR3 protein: CASSWGPDKNTGELFF. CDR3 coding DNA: TGTGCCAGCAGCTGGGGACCAGATAAGAACACCGGGGAGCTGTTTTTT.

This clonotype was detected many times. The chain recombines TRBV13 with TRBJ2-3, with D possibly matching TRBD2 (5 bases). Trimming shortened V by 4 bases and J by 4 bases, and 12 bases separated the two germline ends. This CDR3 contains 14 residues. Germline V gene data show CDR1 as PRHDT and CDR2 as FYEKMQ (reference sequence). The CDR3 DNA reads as TGTGCCAGCAGCTCCCCGGGGAGCCCAGATACGCAGTATTTT. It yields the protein CASSSPGSPDTQYF.

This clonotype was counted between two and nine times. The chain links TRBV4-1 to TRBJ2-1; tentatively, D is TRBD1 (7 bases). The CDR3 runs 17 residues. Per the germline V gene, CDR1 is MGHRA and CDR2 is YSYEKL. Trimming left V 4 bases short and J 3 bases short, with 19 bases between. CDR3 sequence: CASSRQGQSGYYNEQFF. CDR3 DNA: TGCGCCAGCAGCCGACAGGGCCAAAGCGGGTACTACAATGAGCAGTTCTTC.

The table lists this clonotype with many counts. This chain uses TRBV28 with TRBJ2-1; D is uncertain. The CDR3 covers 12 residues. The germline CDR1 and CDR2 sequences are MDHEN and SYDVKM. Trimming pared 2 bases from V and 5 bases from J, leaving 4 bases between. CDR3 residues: CASSLANNEQFF. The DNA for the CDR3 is TGTGCCAGCAGTTTAGCCAACAATGAGCAGTTCTTC.

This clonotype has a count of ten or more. CDR3 nucleotides: TGTGCCAGCAGCCGGACAGGGAAGAAGCATGGCTACACCTTC. Encoded protein: CASSRTGKKHGYTF. The genes are TRBV7-9 and TRBJ1-2; TRBD1 matches at 8 bases. From germline, CDR1 is SEHNR and CDR2 FQNEAQ (reference sequence). V gave up 5 bases and J gave up 6 bases; unmatched junction bases: 8. The CDR3 sequence is 14 residues long.

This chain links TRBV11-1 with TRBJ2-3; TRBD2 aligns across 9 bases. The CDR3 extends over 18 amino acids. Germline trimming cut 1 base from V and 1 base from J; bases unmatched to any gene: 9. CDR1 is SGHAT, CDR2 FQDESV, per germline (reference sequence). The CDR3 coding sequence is TGTGCCAGCAGCTTAGAGAATAGCGGGAGCGGGGGCACAGATACGCAGTATTTT. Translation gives CASSLENSGSGGTDTQYF. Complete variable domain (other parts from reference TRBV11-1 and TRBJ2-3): EAEVAQSPRYKITEKSQAVAFWCDPISGHATLYWYRQILGQGPELLVQFQDESVVDDSQLPKDRFSAERLKGVDSTLKIQPAELGDSAMYLCASSLENSGSGGTDTQYFGPGTRLTVL.

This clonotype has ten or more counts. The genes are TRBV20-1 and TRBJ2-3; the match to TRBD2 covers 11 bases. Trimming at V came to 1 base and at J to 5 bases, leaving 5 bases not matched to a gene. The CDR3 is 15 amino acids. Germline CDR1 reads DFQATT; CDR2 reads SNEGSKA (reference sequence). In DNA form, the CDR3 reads TGCAGTGCTAGAGCCGGGACTAGCGGACGAGATACGCAGTATTTT. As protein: CSARAGTSGRDTQYF.

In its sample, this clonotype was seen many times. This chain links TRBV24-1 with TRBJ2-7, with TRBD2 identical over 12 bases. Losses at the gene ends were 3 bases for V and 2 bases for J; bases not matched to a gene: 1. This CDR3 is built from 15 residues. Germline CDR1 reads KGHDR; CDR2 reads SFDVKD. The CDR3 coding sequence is TGTGCCACCAGTGATCTAGCGGGAGGGACCTACGAGCAGTACTTC. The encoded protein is CATSDLAGGTYEQYF.